This is a list of T cell receptor beta chains from one sample in a study of metastatic and nonmetastatic thyroid tumors. TCRdb re-called clones from the PCR reads using MiXCR. The repertoire consists of about 24,000 clones, with about 26% occurring once and the leading ten covering around 18%. Sequenced sample: blood. The receptor set was obtained from a male donor with papillary thyroid cancer or a benign thyroid nodule (not recorded which). Some clones in this sample may be carry-over from other donors' samples. CDR3s include the opening cysteine and the closing phenylalanine or tryptophan. Each record gives: D gene, V gene, clone size, J gene, CDR3 DNA, CDR3 protein. The D gene is left open where the match is weak. Where a row states a size, it is once, few, many or the class of an expanded clone; other rows omit it.

>TRBD2|TRBV6-1|medium-sized|TRBJ2-1
TGTGCCAGCAGTGATTTAAGGCGGGAGTCTAAAAGCAAATACAATGAGCAGTTCTTC
CASSDLRRESKSKYNEQFF
>TRBD1|TRBV3-1|many|TRBJ1-2
TGTGCCAGCAGCCCATGGGACAGTGGATATGGCTACACCTTC
CASSPWDSGYGYTF
>-|TRBV6-2/TRBV6-3|-|TRBJ2-7
TGTGCCAGCAGTACTAATAGGGCGGAGATCTACGAGCAGTACTTC
CASSTNRAEIYEQYF
>TRBD2|TRBV6-1|many|TRBJ2-3
TGTGCCAGCAGTCTAGCGGGAGGGCCTGAGGGTACGCAGTATTTT
CASSLAGGPEGTQYF
>TRBD2|TRBV20-1|medium-sized|TRBJ2-7
TGCAGTGCTAGAGATAGAAGGACTAGCGGCTCCTACGAGCAGTACTTC
CSARDRRTSGSYEQYF
>-|TRBV19|-|TRBJ2-6
TGTGCCAGTAGTACCTTGGGGGCTGGGGCCAAAGTCCTGACTTTC
CASSTLGAGAKVLTF
>-|TRBV7-2|-|TRBJ2-6
TGTGCCAGCAGCCCTCAGGGTTACGGGGCCAACGTCCTGACTTTC
CASSPQGYGANVLTF
>-|TRBV15|many|TRBJ1-5
TGTGCCACCAGCAGAGATCCTCAGTCTGGGGAGCCCCAGCATTTT
CATSRDPQSGEPQHF
>-|TRBV7-9|many|TRBJ2-5
TGTGCCAGCAGGCCCCGTTTAGGGCGGGAACAAGAGACCCAGTACTTC
CASRPRLGREQETQYF
>-|TRBV10-1|-|TRBJ1-2
TGCGCCAGCAGTCCTAGCGGGCTTTATGGCTACACCTTC
CASSPSGLYGYTF
>-|TRBV4-1|many|TRBJ2-1
TGCGCCAGCAGCCCTGGGGGGAGAATGTTTTACAATGAGCAGTTCTTC
CASSPGGRMFYNEQFF
>TRBD2|TRBV10-1|medium-sized|TRBJ2-7
TGCGCCAGCAGTCCTAGCGGGAGAGGATACGAGCAGTACTTC
CASSPSGRGYEQYF
>-|TRBV6-1|many|TRBJ1-4
TGTGCCAGCAGAGTCTTTTGGAGCCGTAATGAAAAACTGTTTTTT
CASRVFWSRNEKLFF
>TRBD2|TRBV11-3|-|TRBJ2-2
TGTGCCAGCAGTCCCGGGGCGGGAGGGATTGTGGAGCTGTTTTTT
CASSPGAGGIVELFF
>TRBD2|TRBV3-1|many|TRBJ2-1
TGTGCCAGCAGCCCTCTTAATAGCGGGAGATATAATGAGCAGTTCTTC
CASSPLNSGRYNEQFF
>-|TRBV18|many|TRBJ2-7
TGTGCCAGCTCACAGCTAGACACCTCCTGGAACGAGCAGTACTTC
CASSQLDTSWNEQYF
>TRBD1|TRBV5-1|few|TRBJ2-7
TGCGCCAGCGACAGGGGAGGCATTGACGAGATCTTCCAGCAGTACTTC
CASDRGGIDEIFQQYF
>TRBD1|TRBV19|many|TRBJ1-3
TGTGCCAGTAGCAGACAGGGGGCTGGAAACACCATATATTTT
CASSRQGAGNTIYF
>TRBD1|TRBV20-1|-|TRBJ1-2
TGCAGTGCTCCACGGACAGGGCGGGTCGACTATGGCTACACCTTC
CSAPRTGRVDYGYTF
>-|TRBV12-5|many|TRBJ2-3
TGTGCTAGTGGTTCGACCCTGACCACAGATACGCAGTATTTT
CASGSTLTTDTQYF